The clone carrying this T cell receptor (beta chain) was detected ten times or more. A junction end diverges from the germline sequence, so it may reflect a read error. Germline V gene data show CDR1 as SGHRS and CDR2 as YFSETQ. The CDR3 is 13 amino acids. Preparation of the TCRbeta library involved a method that used unique molecular identifiers. In TCRdb, the PCR reads were re-called with MiXCR into one record per CDR3 protein. The sample has hundreds of thousands of distinct CDR3 sequences; around 12% are singletons. These data are taken from a study of T-cell reconstitution after alpha-beta-depleted transplantation in children.

The sequence came from a girl aged 2-10 years with congenital amegakaryocytic thrombocytopenia, due to receive a stem cell transplant. The chain employs TRBV5-1 and TRBJ2-5, with D perhaps TRBD1 (5 bases). Sequencing used PBMCs, obtained before TCRalphabeta/CD19-depleted stem cell transplant. CDR3 amino acids: CASSLGAEETQYF. The DNA of the CDR3 is TGTGCCAGCAGCTTAGGGGCTGAAGAGACCCAGTACTTC.